This TCR beta chain was found in a study of blood T cells in healthy people across ages. Notes on this clonotype: The target antigen is unknown.

PCR was performed a second time for roughly 7 to 12 cycles using a sample-barcoded 5' primer and a J-beta primer mix. TCRdb re-analysed the 5' RACE reads in MiXCR, keeping a single row per CDR3 protein. The table records about 780,000 distinct CDR3 sequences, roughly 26% of them present only once. Study-wide results and caveats: It was held that diversity estimates obtained from one million T cells represented underestimates.

Each sample yielded at least 6 million isolated PBMCs. CDR1 and CDR2 (germline): ENHRY, SYGVKD. This CDR3 spans 13 amino acids. V shed 6 bases and J shed 5 bases, with 13 bases lying between them. This sample also belongs to another study, concerning T cells of mothers and their children. In that study: Using the M1S primer, the second PCR added sample barcodes along with 2-4 random nucleotides.

The receptor comes from a boy aged 5-17 years in good health. Sequencing was performed on blood. The V call is TRBV10-3, the J call TRBJ2-5, with a weak D call TRBD1 (6 bases). CDR3 DNA: TGTGCCATCAGCCGAACAGGGCTGGAGACCCAGTACTTC. Amino acids: CAISRTGLETQYF.